The text below deals with one T cell receptor beta chain. V was trimmed by 4 bases and J by 2 bases, leaving 11 bases between them. The CDR3 consists of 14 residues. The germline V gene has CDR1 SQVTM and CDR2 ANQGSEA. This specimen comes from a study of blood T cell repertoires in COVID-19. In the study overall: The United States, Italy and Spain supplied acute and convalescent COVID-19 samples. Sources were T cells, B-cell-depleted T cells, or PBMCs; the material itself was cDNA or gDNA.

In the authors' methods: Amplification of reference gene primers was used by the study to estimate nucleated cell counts. The method was immunoSEQ multiplex PCR; TCRdb's version includes in-frame clones alone and lacks a portion of them. Clone size and V and J calls were adopted from that table, with D and trimming inferred from the DNA. The table has some 130,000 clones, 90% seen once. The sequence derives from a man in his fifties or sixties with active COVID-19. The J gene is TRBJ2-2, the V gene TRBV29-1; tentatively, D is TRBD2 (6 bases). The source material was peripheral blood. The CDR3 is CSVGGGKNTGELFF. In DNA, the CDR3 is TGCAGCGTTGGTGGCGGGAAAAACACCGGGGAGCTGTTTTTT.